This T cell receptor (beta chain) stems from a study of siplizumab effects on memory and regulatory T cells. Profiling relied on immunoSEQ multiplex PCR, and the TCRdb table lists in-frame clones only, not all of them. The sample has about 50,000 clones; about 93% are singletons. The CDR3 consists of 12 residues. With 4 bases removed from V and 4 bases from J, the gap between germline ends came to 7 bases. Germline V gives CDR1 KGHSH, CDR2 LQKENI. As to this clone: Its antigen is unidentified.

General study results and limits: Among sequences traceable to unstimulated CD4+ memory cells, alloreactive ones were significantly reduced by siplizumab. Naive T cells seemed more diverse than memory cells; they also seemed major alloresponse contributors.

This receptor was identified in a human donor in good health. Source material: CD8+ T cells sorted from blood. The chain joins TRBV18 to TRBJ2-5, with D possibly being TRBD2 (5 bases). The CDR3 bases are TGTGCCAGCTCACGGGCGGGAGAGACCCAGTACTTC. It specifies CASSRAGETQYF. Full variable domain (remainder filled in from reference TRBV18 and TRBJ2-5): NAGVMQNPRHLVRRRGQEARLRCSPMKGHSHVYWYRQLPEEGLKFMVYLQKENIIDESGMPKERFSAEFPKEGPSILRIQQVVRGDSAAYFCASSRAGETQYFGPGTRLLVL.